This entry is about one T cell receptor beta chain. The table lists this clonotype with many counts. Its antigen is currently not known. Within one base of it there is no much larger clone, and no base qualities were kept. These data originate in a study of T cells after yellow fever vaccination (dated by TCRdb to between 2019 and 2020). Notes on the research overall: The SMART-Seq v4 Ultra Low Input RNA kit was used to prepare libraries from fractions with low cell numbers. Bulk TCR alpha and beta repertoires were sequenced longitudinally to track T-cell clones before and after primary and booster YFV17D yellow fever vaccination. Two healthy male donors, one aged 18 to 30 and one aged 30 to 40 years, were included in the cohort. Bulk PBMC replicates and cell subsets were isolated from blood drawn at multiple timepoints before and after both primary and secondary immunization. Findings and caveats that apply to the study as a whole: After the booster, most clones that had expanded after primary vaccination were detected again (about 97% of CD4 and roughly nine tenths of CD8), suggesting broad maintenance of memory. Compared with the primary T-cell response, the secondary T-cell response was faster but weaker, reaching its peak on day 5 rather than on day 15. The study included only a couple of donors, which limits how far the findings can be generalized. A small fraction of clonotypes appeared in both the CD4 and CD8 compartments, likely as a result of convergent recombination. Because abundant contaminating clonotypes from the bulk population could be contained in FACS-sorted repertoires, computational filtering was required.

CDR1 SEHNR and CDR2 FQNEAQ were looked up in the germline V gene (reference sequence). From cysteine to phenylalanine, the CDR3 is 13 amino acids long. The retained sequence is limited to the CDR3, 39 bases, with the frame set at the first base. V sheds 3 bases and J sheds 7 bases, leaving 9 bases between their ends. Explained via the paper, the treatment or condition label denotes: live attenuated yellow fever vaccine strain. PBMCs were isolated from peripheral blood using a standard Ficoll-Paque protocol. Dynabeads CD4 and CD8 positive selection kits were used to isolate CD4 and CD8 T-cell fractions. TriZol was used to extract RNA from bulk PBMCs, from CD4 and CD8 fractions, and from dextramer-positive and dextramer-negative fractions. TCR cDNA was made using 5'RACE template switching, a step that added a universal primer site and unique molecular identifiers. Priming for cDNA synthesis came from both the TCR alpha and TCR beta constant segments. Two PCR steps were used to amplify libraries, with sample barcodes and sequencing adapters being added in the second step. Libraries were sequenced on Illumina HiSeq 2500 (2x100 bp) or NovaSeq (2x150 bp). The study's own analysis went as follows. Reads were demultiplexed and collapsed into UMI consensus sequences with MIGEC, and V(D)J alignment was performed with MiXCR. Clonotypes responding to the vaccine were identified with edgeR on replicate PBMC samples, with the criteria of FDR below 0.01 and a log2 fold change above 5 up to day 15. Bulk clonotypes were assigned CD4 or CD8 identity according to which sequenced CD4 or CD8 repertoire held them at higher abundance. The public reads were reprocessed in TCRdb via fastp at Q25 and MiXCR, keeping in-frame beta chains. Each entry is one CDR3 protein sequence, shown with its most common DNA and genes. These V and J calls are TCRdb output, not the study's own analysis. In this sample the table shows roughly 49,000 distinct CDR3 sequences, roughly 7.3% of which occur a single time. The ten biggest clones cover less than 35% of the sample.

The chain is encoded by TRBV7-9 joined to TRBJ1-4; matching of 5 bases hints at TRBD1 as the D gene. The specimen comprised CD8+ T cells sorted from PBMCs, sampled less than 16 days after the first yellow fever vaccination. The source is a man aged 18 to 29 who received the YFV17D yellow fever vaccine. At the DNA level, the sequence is TGTGCCAGCAGCTTGGAGGGGACTGAAAAACTGTTTTTT. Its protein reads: CASSLEGTEKLFF.